Below, 29 T cell receptor beta chains from the same sample are listed, as sequenced in a study of T cells in Graves' hyperthyroidism and ophthalmopathy. What was amplified from RNA transcripts were TCR beta CDR3 regions. The study used the HTBI primer set for a first-round RT-PCR of the TCR CDR3. MiXCR was run by TCRdb on the multiplex PCR reads, yielding one entry per CDR3 protein. The sample lists hundreds of thousands of distinct CDR3 sequences, approximately 15% occurring once. The sample was blood. The receptor set was obtained from a woman aged 45-60 years with Graves' ophthalmopathy.

The chain links TRBV12-3 or TRBV12-4 to TRBJ2-7; the D gene is possibly TRBD2 (5 bases). There are 13 residues in the CDR3. The ends were cut back, 5 bases at V and 0 bases at J, with 8 bases in the middle. The CDR3 bases are TGTGCCAGCAGTGGACTGTACTCCTACGAGCAGTACTTC. It is translated as CASSGLYSYEQYF.

V usage is TRBV20-1 and J usage is TRBJ2-7, with a tentative D call TRBD1 (5 bases). The CDR3 spans 14 residues. V lost 0 bases and J lost 3, with 12 bases in between. In germline, CDR1 is DFQATT, CDR2 SNEGSKA (reference sequence). For the CDR3, the DNA is TGCAGTGCTAGAGATTCGAGACAGCTCTACGAGCAGTACTTC. Its protein product is CSARDSRQLYEQYF.

In its sample, this clonotype was seen a few times. CDR3 sequence: CASSHGRVAKNIQYF. The DNA of the CDR3 is TGCGCCAGCAGCCATGGCAGGGTAGCCAAAAACATTCAGTACTTC. This chain uses TRBV4-1 with TRBJ2-4; D is perhaps TRBD1 (5 bases). The CDR3 is 15 residues long. The germline V gene has CDR1 MGHRA and CDR2 YSYEKL. Trimming pared 3 bases from V and 0 bases from J, leaving 9 bases between.

In this sample, this clonotype turned up many times. V usage is TRBV12-3 or TRBV12-4 and J usage is TRBJ1-2; D call uncertain. Trimming pared 5 bases from V and 4 bases from J, leaving 20 bases between. CDR3 length equals 16 residues. CDR3 sequence: CASSQTTSGRTYGYTF. CDR3 bases: TGTGCCAGCAGTCAAACAACATCGGGCCGGACCTATGGCTACACCTTC.

Many counts were recorded for this clonotype. The CDR3 sequence: CASNSRGLNTEAFF. The CDR3 bases are TGTGCCAGCAACAGCAGAGGATTGAACACTGAAGCTTTCTTT. J is TRBJ1-1 and V is TRBV28; D not certain. V gave up 7 bases and J gave up 0 bases, with 12 bases separating them. Germline V gives CDR1 MDHEN, CDR2 SYDVKM. The CDR3 length is 14 residues.

This clonotype was observed a single time. The chain couples TRBV12-3 or TRBV12-4 to TRBJ1-6; no reliable D call. The CDR3 has 12 amino acids. The V and J ends lost 6 bases and 7 bases respectively, with 7 bases between them. The CDR3 DNA is TGTGCCAGCAGACGAGGGAATTCACCCCTCCACTTT. It specifies CASRRGNSPLHF.

This clonotype was found a few times. The J gene is TRBJ1-6, the V gene TRBV2; TRBD1 aligns across 7 bases. V lost 2 bases, J lost 0 bases, and 4 bases stayed unmatched. The CDR3 runs to 17 residues. Germline CDR1 SNHLY, CDR2 FYNNEI. This chain's CDR3 is CASSEKGQSSYNSPLHF. CDR3 in DNA: TGTGCCAGCAGTGAAAAGGGACAGAGCTCCTATAATTCACCCCTCCACTTT. Full variable domain (remainder filled in from reference TRBV2 and TRBJ1-6): EPEVTQTPSHQVTQMGQEVILRCVPISNHLYFYWYRQILGQKVEFLVSFYNNEISEKSEIFDDQFSVERPDGSNFTLKIRSTKLEDSAMYFCASSEKGQSSYNSPLHFGNGTRLTVT.

This clonotype was seen repeatedly, ten times or more. This chain uses TRBV28 with TRBJ2-1, with 8 bases aligning to TRBD1. The ends lost 6 bases at V and 5 bases at J; junction bases unmatched: 9. This CDR3 comprises 15 residues. Looked up from germline, CDR1 is MDHEN and CDR2 is SYDVKM. The CDR3 DNA is TGTGCCAGCAGCTTCCGGGACAGGCGGGACAATGAGCAGTTCTTC. The encoded protein is CASSFRDRRDNEQFF.

This clonotype has ten or more counts. The chain has TRBV20-1 and TRBJ2-7; possibly TRBD2 for D (6 bases). Trimming took off 5 bases at V and 6 bases at J, with 29 bases between the two ends. Germline V gene lookup returns CDR1 DFQATT and CDR2 SNEGSKA (reference sequence). The CDR3 extends over 17 amino acids. The CDR3 reads CSALPPWGRGKIGEQYF. CDR3 bases: TGCAGTGCTCTACCCCCATGGGGCCGGGGGAAAATAGGCGAGCAGTACTTC.

This clonotype has a handful of counts. This may come from a read error, since a much larger clone is one base off. The CDR3 region has the DNA TGTGCCTGGCACCTTACAGGGACCGGTGACTACACCTTC. Its translation: CAWHLTGTGDYTF. The chain is built from TRBV30 and TRBJ1-2; tentatively, D is TRBD1 (6 bases). Germline CDR1 and CDR2: GTSNPN and SVGIG (reference sequence). The V and J ends lost 5 bases and 10 bases respectively, with 20 bases between them. The CDR3 contains 13 residues.

Many counts were recorded for this clonotype. The chain joins TRBV12-3 or TRBV12-4 to TRBJ1-4; 7 bases fit TRBD1. The CDR3 is made up of 15 amino acids. V shed 5 bases, J shed 7 bases, and the junction held 10 bases outside the gene matches. CDR3 loop: CASSNPTGNSEKLFF. In DNA form, the CDR3 reads TGTGCCAGCAGTAACCCGACAGGGAATAGTGAAAAACTGTTTTTT.

At least ten counts were recorded for this clonotype. This rearrangement joins TRBV28 to TRBJ2-5; a weak D match, TRBD2 (5 bases). This CDR3 is built from 15 residues. Between the trimmed V and J ends, which lost 3 bases and 2 bases, there was a span of 13 bases. Germline V gene data show CDR1 as MDHEN and CDR2 as SYDVKM. CDR3 DNA sequence: TGTGCCAGCAGTTTTGGCGGAGGCCTTCAAGAGACCCAGTACTTC. It encodes CASSFGGGLQETQYF.

This clonotype was counted only a few times. The genes are TRBV10-2 and TRBJ1-2; weak D call: TRBD1 (6 bases). The germline CDR1 and CDR2 sequences are WSHSY and SAAADI. V gave up 7 bases and J gave up 4 bases, with 10 bases separating them. This CDR3 comprises 12 residues. DNA for the CDR3: TGCGCCAGCACTACGGACAGCTATGGCTACACCTTC. Its protein is CASTTDSYGYTF.

This chain joins TRBV6-5 and TRBJ1-3; D uncertain. V was shortened by 4 bases and J by 3 bases, with 4 bases between the two germline ends. The CDR3 sequence is 12 residues long. From germline, CDR1 is MNHEY and CDR2 SVGAGI. The CDR3 DNA sequence: TGTGCCAGCAGTTCCGTTGGAAACACCATATATTTT. Protein sequence: CASSSVGNTIYF.

This clonotype has just a few counts. The J gene is TRBJ2-7, the V gene TRBV28; TRBD2 matches at 7 bases. CDR1 MDHEN and CDR2 SYDVKM come from the germline V gene. Trimming took 1 base from V and 2 from J; bases not matched to a gene: 5. This CDR3 comprises 15 residues. The CDR3 spells CASSLLAGIAYEQYF. CDR3 DNA sequence: TGTGCCAGCAGTTTATTAGCGGGTATAGCCTACGAGCAGTACTTC.

The gene calls are TRBV29-1 and TRBJ2-7, with TRBD2 matching over 9 bases. Unmatched junction bases numbered 6, after V lost 4 bases and J lost 2 bases. Per the germline V gene, CDR1 is SQVTM and CDR2 is ANQGSEA. The CDR3 contains 14 residues. The CDR3 nucleotides are TGCAGCGTTGCAGCGGGAGGTGGCCCCTACGAGCAGTACTTC. This translates into CSVAAGGGPYEQYF.

This clonotype has only a few counts. This chain joins TRBV29-1 and TRBJ1-2, with 7 bases fitting TRBD1. Germline CDR1 SQVTM, CDR2 ANQGSEA. The CDR3 extends over 14 amino acids. J gave up 0 bases and V 2 bases, and 3 bases lay outside the gene matches. CDR3 region: CSVEPRGSNYGYTF. CDR3 in DNA: TGCAGCGTTGAACCCAGGGGGTCTAACTATGGCTACACCTTC.

This rearrangement joins TRBV9 to TRBJ1-1, with 9 positions matching TRBD1. Unmatched junction bases numbered 11, after V lost 0 bases and J lost 2 bases. The CDR3 is made up of 18 amino acids. CDR1 and CDR2 (germline): SGDLS, YYNGEE. Here the CDR3 DNA reads TGTGCCAGCAGCGTAGGCTCGGGACAGGGTCTCAGAAACACTGAAGCTTTCTTT. Residues: CASSVGSGQGLRNTEAFF.

This clonotype occurred many times. The chain employs TRBV20-1 and TRBJ2-7; TRBD2 aligns across 13 bases. Germline V gene sequence: CDR1 DFQATT, CDR2 SNEGSKA (reference sequence). The CDR3 is made up of 15 amino acids. V shed 0 bases and J 6 bases; nucleotides not matched to a gene: 5. The CDR3 DNA follows: TGCAGTGCTAGAGATCGGACTAGCGGGAGACGCGAGCAGTACTTC. Translation gives CSARDRTSGRREQYF.

This clonotype has ten or more counts. The chain has TRBV7-2 and TRBJ2-7, with 10 bases aligning to TRBD1. Germline values: CDR1 SGHTA, CDR2 FQGNSA. The V and J ends lost 5 bases and 4 bases, in that order; junction bases with no gene match: 11. The CDR3 runs 16 residues. The CDR3: CASSPDRGRAPYEQYF. CDR3 DNA sequence: TGTGCCAGCAGCCCAGACAGGGGGCGAGCCCCGTACGAGCAGTACTTC.

This chain uses TRBV7-9 with TRBJ1-4; unclear D gene. V lost 3 bases, J lost 7 bases, and 9 bases lay in between. Germline CDR1 SEHNR, CDR2 FQNEAQ (reference sequence). The CDR3 loop spans 13 amino acids. CDR3 amino acids: CASSFSIAEKLFF. The DNA for the CDR3 is TGTGCCAGCAGCTTTAGTATTGCTGAAAAACTGTTTTTT.

This clonotype was observed a handful of times. The chain employs TRBV12-3 or TRBV12-4 and TRBJ1-1, with 8 bases fitting TRBD1. The CDR3 is 15 amino acids. The V segment lost 6 bases and the J segment 4 bases; nucleotides outside the gene matches: 10. The DNA for the CDR3 is TGTGCCAGCAGAGCGGACAGGGCGTGGTTCACTGAAGCTTTCTTT. This codes for CASRADRAWFTEAFF.

This clonotype was detected a few times. The gene calls are TRBV6-1 and TRBJ1-5; D unclear. The CDR3 totals 14 residues. CDR1 MNHNS and CDR2 SASEGT come from the germline V gene. V was shortened by 6 bases and J by 7 bases, with 16 bases between the two germline ends. CDR3 coding DNA: TGTGCCAGCAGCAGTGACCGCAATAAACAGCCCCAGCATTTT. Its translation: CASSSDRNKQPQHF.

The chain carries TRBV7-6 and TRBJ2-1; 8 bases are shared with TRBD1. The CDR3 loop spans 15 amino acids. V lost 5 bases to trimming and J lost 4 bases; unmatched junction nucleotides: 7. Germline CDR1 is SGHVS and CDR2 is FNYEAQ. The CDR3 DNA sequence: TGTGCCAGCAGCCCCCGGACAGGGCGATACAATGAGCAGTTCTTC. Its protein is CASSPRTGRYNEQFF.

The rearrangement uses TRBV4-1 and TRBJ2-7; 8 bases fit TRBD2. The CDR3 runs 17 residues. CDR1 MGHRA and CDR2 YSYEKL come from the germline V gene. V gave up 0 bases and J gave up 1 base; unmatched junction bases: 8. DNA for the CDR3: TGCGCCAGCAGCCAAGATCGGGTTGCGGGAGGTTCCTACGAGCAGTACTTC. Translating gives CASSQDRVAGGSYEQYF.

This clonotype was picked up many times. The chain joins TRBV28 to TRBJ2-7; D ambiguous. The CDR3 is 10 residues long. V was cut by 11 bases and J by 6 bases, with 11 bases left in between. Germline V gene sequence: CDR1 MDHEN, CDR2 SYDVKM. In nucleotides, the CDR3 is TGTGCCGGGGTGGAGATCGAGCAGTACTTC. Its protein is CAGVEIEQYF. Full variable domain (remainder filled in from reference TRBV28 and TRBJ2-7): DVKVTQSSRYLVKRTGEKVFLECVQDMDHENMFWYRQDPGLGLRLIYFSYDVKMKEKGDIPEGYSVSREKKERFSLILESASTNQTSMYLCAGVEIEQYFGPGTRLTVT.

This clonotype has a count of ten or more. The CDR3 DNA reads as TGTGCCAGCAGCTTAGTTCGTGGGCAGAGCTACGAGCAGTACTTC. Its translation is CASSLVRGQSYEQYF. The V gene is TRBV7-2, the J gene TRBJ2-7; no definite D call. Germline V gene sequence: CDR1 SGHTA, CDR2 FQGNSA. With 1 base removed from V and 3 bases from J, the gap between germline ends came to 13 bases. The CDR3 runs to 15 residues.

This clonotype was counted ten times or more. The CDR3 loop is CASSFRNTEAFF. CDR3 DNA: TGTGCCAGCAGCTTCAGGAACACTGAAGCTTTCTTT. This chain uses TRBV7-2 with TRBJ1-1; D not certain. Between the trimmed V and J ends, which lost 3 bases and 1 base, there was a span of 3 bases. The CDR3 is 12 amino acids. Germline V gives CDR1 SGHTA, CDR2 FQGNSA.

The chain uses TRBV28 and TRBJ2-1; TRBD2 matches at 11 bases. This CDR3 has 14 amino acids. V shed 2 bases and J 9 bases; nucleotides not matched to a gene: 3. Germline V CDR1 and CDR2: MDHEN, SYDVKM. The CDR3 nucleotides are TGTGCCAGCAGTTTAATAGCGGGGGGGGGTGAGCAGTTCTTC. This translates into CASSLIAGGGEQFF. Drawing the rest from reference TRBV28 and TRBJ2-1, the complete variable domain is DVKVTQSSRYLVKRTGEKVFLECVQDMDHENMFWYRQDPGLGLRLIYFSYDVKMKEKGDIPEGYSVSREKKERFSLILESASTNQTSMYLCASSLIAGGGEQFFGPGTRLTVL.